The present TCR beta chain was sequenced within a study of early T cells in non-severe SARS-CoV-2 infection (dated by TCRdb to the early 2020s). Regarding the research as a whole: Because TCR sequencing was done on bulk RNA from unsorted whole blood, the alpha and beta chains could not be paired.

Preparation of the library involved 5' RACE. Sequencing was performed on a NextSeq 500. In the TCR library protocol, unique molecular identifiers were attached to individual cDNA molecules to correct for PCR bias and sequencing error. Sequencing covered both TCR alpha and beta chains, and within each sample the abundances of alpha and beta sequences were tightly co-correlated. Regarding the original processing steps: Decombinator V4 was used to annotate TCR sequences for V gene, J gene and CDR3. Expanded TCRs were defined as changing significantly between any two time points under a Poisson model with p below 0.0001. TCR abundances were normalised to the total number of TCRs sequenced per sample and expressed as counts per million. A search of VDJdb, accessed on 1 November 2021, was run for TCRs annotated to CMV, EBV and SARS-CoV-2, with TCRs annotated for multiple antigens excluded. The raw public data were reprocessed by TCRdb itself: fastp quality trimming at Q25, MiXCR clonotype calling, in-frame beta chains only. Rows are combined by CDR3 protein, so each entry shows the most common genes and DNA. TCRdb's processing, not the study's, gives the V and J calls here. This sample is represented by about 77,000 distinct CDR3 sequences; 15% to 20% of them were singletons. The ten largest clones add up to about 3% of the sample.

Study-wide conclusions, independent of this receptor: VDJdb matching was skewed toward anti-spike CD8 responses, so virus-specific expansions were likely underestimated and private and CD4 specificities were missed.

This clonotype was counted between two and nine times. The antigen this receptor binds is unknown. No much larger clonotype is one base removed from it; base qualities were not supplied. Set within a cohort of healthcare workers in London, UK, this nested case-control study involved weekly PCR testing of nasopharyngeal swabs along with blood sampling. Healthcare workers were enrolled in the week of the UK lockdown, from 23 to 31 March 2020, and were followed every week for up to roughly 16 weeks. Material: whole blood. The sequence was collected from an adult who was a healthcare worker with PCR-confirmed SARS-CoV-2 infection or an uninfected control (not recorded which).

The nucleotide sequence reads TGTGCCAGCAGCGGGACTAGCGGGGGATACGAGCAGTACTTC. It specifies CASSGTSGGYEQYF. The V and J segments used are TRBV9 and TRBJ2-7, with 13 bases matching TRBD2. The CDR3, cysteine through phenylalanine, is 14 amino acids long. Only CDR3 DNA is held: 42 bases, read in frame from base 1. Ends trimmed: V by 3 bases, J by 4 bases; bases unmatched to a gene: 1. The germline V gene encodes CDR1 SGDLS and CDR2 YYNGEE.